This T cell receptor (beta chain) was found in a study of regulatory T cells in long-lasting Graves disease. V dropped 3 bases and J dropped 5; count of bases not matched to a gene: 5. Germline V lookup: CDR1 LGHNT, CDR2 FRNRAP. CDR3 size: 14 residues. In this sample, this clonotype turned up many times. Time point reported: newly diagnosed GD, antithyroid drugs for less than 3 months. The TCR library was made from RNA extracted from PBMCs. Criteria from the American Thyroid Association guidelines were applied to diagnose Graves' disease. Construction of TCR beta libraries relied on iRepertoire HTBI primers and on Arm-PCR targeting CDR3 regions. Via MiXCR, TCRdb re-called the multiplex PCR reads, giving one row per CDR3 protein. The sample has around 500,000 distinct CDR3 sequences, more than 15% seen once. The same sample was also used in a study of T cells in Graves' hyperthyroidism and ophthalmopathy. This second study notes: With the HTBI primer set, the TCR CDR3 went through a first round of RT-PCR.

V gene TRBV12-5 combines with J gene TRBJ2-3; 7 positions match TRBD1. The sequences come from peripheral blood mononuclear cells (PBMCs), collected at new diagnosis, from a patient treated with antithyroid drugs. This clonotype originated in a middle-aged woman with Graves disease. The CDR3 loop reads CASGLIDREDTQYF. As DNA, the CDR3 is TGTGCTAGTGGTTTAATTGACAGGGAAGATACGCAGTATTTT.